This T cell receptor (beta chain) is drawn from a study of blood T cells in healthy people across ages. Worth noting for this clonotype: What it binds is not known.

CDR3 length equals 13 residues. With 6 bases clipped from V and 12 bases from J, the junction kept 13 bases outside the gene matches. The germline CDR1 and CDR2 sequences are SQVTM and ANQGSEA. Study results and caveats: Diversity of TCR beta per million T cells declined in a roughly linear way with age.

PCR was performed a second time for about 6 to 12 cycles using a sample-barcoded 5' primer and a J-beta primer mix. TCRdb passed the 5' RACE reads through MiXCR, listing each CDR3 protein once. The sample has some 1.4 million distinct CDR3 sequences; around 42% are singletons. Each sample had at least 7 million PBMCs isolated. Specimen: blood. The TCR sequence derives from a woman aged 18-35 years in good health. This chain joins TRBV29-1 and TRBJ2-7, with 11 bases fitting TRBD1. The CDR3: CSVDGTGGIIPYF. In DNA, the CDR3 is TGCAGCGTCGACGGGACAGGGGGTATTATTCCGTACTTC.